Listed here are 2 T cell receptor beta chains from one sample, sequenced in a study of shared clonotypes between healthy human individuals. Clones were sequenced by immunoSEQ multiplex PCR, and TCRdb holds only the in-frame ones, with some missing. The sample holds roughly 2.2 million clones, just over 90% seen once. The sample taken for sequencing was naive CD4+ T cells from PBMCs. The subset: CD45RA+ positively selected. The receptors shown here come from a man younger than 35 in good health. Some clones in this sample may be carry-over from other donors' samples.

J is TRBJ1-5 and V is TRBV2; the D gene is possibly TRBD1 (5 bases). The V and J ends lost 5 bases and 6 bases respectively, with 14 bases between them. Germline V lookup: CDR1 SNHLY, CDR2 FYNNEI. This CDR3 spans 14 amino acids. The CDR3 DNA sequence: TGTGCCAGCAGTAGCGGGGCAACGGGTCAGCCCCAGCATTTT. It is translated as CASSSGATGQPQHF.

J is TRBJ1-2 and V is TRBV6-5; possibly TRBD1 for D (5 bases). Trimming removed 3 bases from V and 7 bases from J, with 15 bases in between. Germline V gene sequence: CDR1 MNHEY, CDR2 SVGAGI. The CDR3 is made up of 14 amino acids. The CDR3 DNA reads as TGTGCCAGCAGTTATACGCCCCGGGACGTTGGCTACACCTTC. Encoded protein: CASSYTPRDVGYTF.